This section outlines one T cell receptor (beta chain) sequence together with its context. This clonotype turned up a few times. The target of this receptor is not known. Base qualities were left out, and no much larger clone turns up one base away. The entry originates in a study of human T cells and chemical hapten exposure (dated by TCRdb to 2020 to 2022). For context, the study as a whole: For sensitization, 2% DPC in acetone was applied to a roughly 2 cm by roughly 2 cm area of upper inner arm skin. Throughout the approximately 25-week study period, patients were also given weekly therapeutic DPC doses on the scalp. Patch testing was performed on the upper back with Finn chambers containing 0.01% DPC, and the patch tests were scored after 6 days according to International Contact Dermatitis Research Group standards. Alopecia areata with under or over 50% scalp involvement, alopecia totalis and alopecia universalis were represented in the patient cohort, which was mostly female. The libraries were sequenced as a pool, and the TCR yield per sample differed mostly because of small variations in library volumes within the pool. This study followed changes in the peripheral blood TCR repertoire in vivo during primary and secondary sensitization of alopecia patients to the hapten diphenylcyclopropenone (DPC). Patient blood was sampled pre-sensitization (week 0) and at 2, 6 and about 24 weeks after DPC sensitization. Around 29 alopecia patients provided blood for TCR sequencing at one to four time points (pre-sensitization, 2, 6 and 24 weeks). Overall results and qualifications from the work: Repeated subsampling changed both the strength of the expansion versus patch-test correlation and the threshold at which that correlation became significant. DPC sensitization did not change the number of TCRs with a frequency above 1 in 1000, and there was no evidence of changes in global repertoire structure. Because all patients had alopecia, a presumed autoimmune disease, the immune response of the patients might differ from that of healthy individuals. Compared with pre-sensitization or healthy control sets, expanded TCRs formed significantly more large CDR3 similarity clusters, which is consistent with antigen-driven responses. A positive correlation was found between the number of PT1 expanded TCRs and patch test score, with significance reached at thresholds 8, 16 and 32 but not 4.

Looking up the germline V gene yields CDR1 LGHNA and CDR2 YSLEER. Trimming removed 1 base from V and 2 bases from J, leaving 8 bases between the germline ends. The CDR3 goes from the cysteine to the phenylalanine over 14 residues. The sequence is cut down to CDR3 DNA, 42 bases in frame from base 1. Taken with the paper, the label for time point translates to: pre-sensitization, week 0. The label giving this sample's treatment or condition can be read as: therapeutic diphenylcyclopropenone sensitization with weekly scalp DPC. At each patch-test visit, blood was drawn before the patch test was applied. Patients were eligible if aged 18 to 70, diagnosed with alopecia and judged suitable for DPC therapy, and pregnant patients were excluded. Unfractionated whole blood was collected in Tempus Blood RNA tubes, and total RNA was extracted from that blood. The library was built by means of RACE. Sequenced on a NextSeq 500. During library preparation, unique molecular identifiers were attached to individual cDNA molecules so that TCRs could be counted in a quantitative, reproducible way. From each blood RNA sample, both TCR alpha and TCR beta chains were sequenced. On the authors' methods: The median number of TCRs per sample was over 85,000, ranging from about 20,000 to 750,000. V, J and CDR3 annotation of the TCR reads was carried out using the Decombinator software suite. For PS versus PT1 abundance plots, all samples were subsampled to the same number of TCRs (28,000). Expanded TCRs were defined as absent before sensitization and observed at least eight times at the 2-week time point. Starting from the raw public reads, TCRdb applied fastp trimming at Q25, assembled clones with MiXCR and retained in-frame beta chains. Each CDR3 protein gets just one entry, which takes the most common genes and DNA from the rows behind it. The V and J calls reflect TCRdb's pipeline rather than the authors' work. This sample has 100,000 to 150,000 distinct CDR3 sequences in its table, and less than 15% of those were observed once. The leading ten clones occupy around 2.7% of the sample.

The clonotype was recovered from a woman between 18 and 30 years old with alopecia areata. Some clones in this sample may be carry-over from other donors' samples. The source material was whole blood, sampled in connection with sensitization to the hapten diphenylcyclopropenone (DPC). The sequence is built from TRBV4-3 and TRBJ2-5; TRBD2 could be the D gene, as 5 bases match. The nucleotide sequence reads TGCGCCAGCAGCCAAGGGGGAGTTCAAGAGACCCAGTACTTC. This gives the protein CASSQGGVQETQYF.